These 9 T cell receptor beta chains came from one sample sequenced in a study of control samples from healthy donors and cancer patients. Clones were read by immunoSEQ multiplex PCR, and TCRdb kept only the in-frame ones, dropping some. This repertoire shows 95,000 to 100,000 clones, about 89% found once; its top ten account for more than 7%. Sequencing was done on a sample of blood. The receptors stem from a man aged 30 to 45 in good health.

The V call is TRBV9, the J call TRBJ1-2; tentatively, D is TRBD1 (6 bases). The CDR3 length is 12 residues. The germline V and J ends were trimmed by 5 bases and 8 bases, with 13 bases remaining between them. The V gene's germline CDR1 is SGDLS and CDR2 YYNGEE. CDR3 DNA sequence: TGTGCCAGCAGTGCCTACAGGGAGGGCTACACCTTC. It yields the protein CASSAYREGYTF. The full variable domain, rest sourced from reference TRBV9 and TRBJ1-2, is DSGVTQTPKHLITATGQRVTLRCSPRSGDLSVYWYQQSLDQGLQFLIQYYNGEERAKGNILERFSAQQFPDLHSELNLSSLELGDSALYFCASSAYREGYTFGSGTRLTVV.

This clone was counted a few times. The chain uses TRBV12-3 or TRBV12-4 and TRBJ2-7; D gene uncertain. Between the trimmed V and J ends, which lost 1 base and 7 bases, there was a span of 8 bases. The CDR3 is 12 residues long. The CDR3 loop is CASSLGPREQYF. The CDR3 DNA reads TGTGCCAGCAGTTTAGGGCCCAGAGAGCAGTACTTC.

The genes are TRBV29-1 and TRBJ1-2, with 7 bases that match TRBD1. The germline gives CDR1 SQVTM, CDR2 ANQGSEA. The CDR3 consists of 14 residues. With 7 bases clipped from V and 6 bases from J, the junction kept 14 bases outside the gene matches. CDR3 sequence (DNA): TGCAGCGCCCGCATCGACAGGGTTAAGGATGGCTACACCTTC. Translation gives CSARIDRVKDGYTF.

In this sample, this clone turned up a few times. This chain joins TRBV7-9 and TRBJ1-6; maybe TRBD1 (6 bases). Deletions cut 5 bases from V and 10 bases from J, with 15 bases between. The CDR3 runs to 14 residues. Germline V gives CDR1 SEHNR, CDR2 FQNEAQ (reference sequence). This CDR3 is CASSPQGQGSPLHF. The CDR3 DNA reads TGTGCCAGCAGCCCTCAGGGGCAGGGATCACCCCTCCACTTT. Full variable domain (remainder filled in from reference TRBV7-9 and TRBJ1-6): DTGVSQNPRHKITKRGQNVTFRCDPISEHNRLYWYRQTLGQGPEFLTYFQNEAQLEKSRLLSDRFSAERPKGSFSTLEIQRTEQGDSAMYLCASSPQGQGSPLHFGNGTRLTVT.

The chain recombines TRBV5-4 with TRBJ2-5; 7 nucleotides match TRBD2. This CDR3 has 15 amino acids. Per germline, CDR1 SGHNT and CDR2 YYREEE (reference sequence). Trimming took 1 base from V and 4 from J; bases not matched to a gene: 7. The CDR3 nucleotides read TGTGCCAGCAGCTTGTACGGGGGGAGGAGAGAGACCCAGTACTTC. Protein product: CASSLYGGRRETQYF.

The chain has TRBV27 and TRBJ1-1; D gene unclear. Between the trimmed V and J ends, which lost 0 bases and 0 bases, there was a span of 8 bases. Germline V gene lookup returns CDR1 MNHEY and CDR2 SMNVEV (reference sequence). There are 15 residues in the CDR3. The CDR3, as DNA: TGTGCCAGCAGTTTATCGATAGGAATGAACACTGAAGCTTTCTTT. This sequence encodes CASSLSIGMNTEAFF.

The V gene is TRBV28, the J gene TRBJ2-7; TRBD1 matches at 12 bases. V lost 5 bases and J lost 3; bases outside the gene matches: 5. CDR3 length equals 15 residues. Germline V gene lookup returns CDR1 MDHEN and CDR2 SYDVKM. The CDR3 loop reads CASSTGTGGRYEQYF. CDR3 sequence (DNA): TGTGCCAGCAGTACGGGGACAGGGGGCCGCTACGAGCAGTACTTC.

The CDR3, as DNA: TGTGCCAGTAGTTCAATGTCAGGGGCGGGCGAGCAGTACTTC. Its protein product is CASSSMSGAGEQYF. The chain is built from TRBV19 and TRBJ2-7; the D gene is possibly TRBD1 (6 bases). Per germline, CDR1 LNHDA and CDR2 SQIVND (reference sequence). This CDR3 has 14 amino acids. With 5 bases removed from V and 6 bases from J, the gap between germline ends came to 17 bases.

V and J are TRBV28 and TRBJ1-5; 7 bases match TRBD1. The V gene's germline CDR1 is MDHEN and CDR2 SYDVKM. J was trimmed by 6 bases and V by 2 bases; bases with no gene match: 4. The CDR3 covers 14 residues. The CDR3 loop reads CASSLLQGSQPQHF. DNA of the CDR3: TGTGCCAGCAGTTTACTACAGGGGAGTCAGCCCCAGCATTTT.